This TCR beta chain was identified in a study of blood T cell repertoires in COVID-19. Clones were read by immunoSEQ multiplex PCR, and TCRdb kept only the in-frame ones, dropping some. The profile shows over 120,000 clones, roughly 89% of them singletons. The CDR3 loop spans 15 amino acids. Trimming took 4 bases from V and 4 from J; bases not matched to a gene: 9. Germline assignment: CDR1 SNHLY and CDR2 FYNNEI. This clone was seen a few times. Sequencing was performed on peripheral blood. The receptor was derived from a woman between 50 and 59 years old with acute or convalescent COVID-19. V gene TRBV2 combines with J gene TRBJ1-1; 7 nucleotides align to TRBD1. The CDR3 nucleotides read TGTGCCAGCAGTGTTTTAGGGCAGGGGGTCACTGAAGCTTTCTTT. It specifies CASSVLGQGVTEAFF.